This T cell receptor beta chain was documented in a study of T cell changes during pregnancy in multiple sclerosis. Assay used: immunoSEQ multiplex PCR; TCRdb lists only in-frame clones, some missing. The table has 35,000 to 50,000 clones, roughly 92% seen once. V lost 2 bases and J lost 2, with 7 bases in between. The length of the CDR3 is 14 residues. Germline values: CDR1 MNHEY, CDR2 SMNVEV (reference sequence). Here the sequenced sample was CD4+ T cells from peripheral blood mononuclear cells, taken in the first trimester of pregnancy. This chain uses TRBV27 with TRBJ2-1; tentatively, D is TRBD2 (5 bases). The sequence derives from a female donor with multiple sclerosis, enrolled in a pregnancy study. DNA for the CDR3: TGTGCCAGCAGTTTACCGGGGACCTACAATGAGCAGTTCTTC. Protein product: CASSLPGTYNEQFF.